A selection of T cell receptor beta chains follows, all from one sample in a study of cytomegalovirus exposure and HLA in healthy donors. Data came from immunoSEQ multiplex PCR; TCRdb stores just in-frame clones and leaves some out. This table has over 150,000 clones, about 75% appearing once. Sequencing was done on a sample of PBMCs. All receptors derive from a male donor in good health and CMV-seropositive. Each CDR3 is given without its conserved first and last residue.

j_gene	v_gene	CDR3aa
TRBJ1-5	TRBV4-1	ASSPLEQGLNQPQH
TRBJ2-7	TRBV2	AIPTGGGEQY
TRBJ1-4	TRBV27	ASTLRVFGEKLF
TRBJ2-1	TRBV10-3	AISEGRGAPYNEQF
TRBJ1-2	TRBV7-9	ASSGNLNYGYT
TRBJ2-1	TRBV18	ASSYRGDYNEQF
TRBJ1-6	TRBV2	ASTLRGGRGNNSPLH
TRBJ2-3	TRBV6-5	ASSFRLVGDSDTQY
TRBJ1-5	TRBV18	ASSPSGNNQPQH
TRBJ1-5	TRBV19	ASSAGVNQPQH
TRBJ2-1	TRBV13	ASSSTIGGQPYNEQF
TRBJ1-2	TRBV7-2	ASSLAPAGADYGYT
TRBJ2-1	TRBV29-1	SVGTSGGNSYNEQF
TRBJ1-1	TRBV19	ASSIASGFGEAF
TRBJ2-6	TRBV6-5	ATLSSGANVLT
TRBJ2-7	TRBV9	ASSRRTGGLFDYEQY
TRBJ2-7	TRBV25-1	ASSDANRGAYEQY
TRBJ1-5	TRBV30	AWSVQGNQPQH
TRBJ1-2	TRBV25-1	ASSAPGGGYGYT
TRBJ1-1	TRBV19	ASRALTGVNTEAF
TRBJ1-5	TRBV25-1	ASSDSSGGVYQPQH
TRBJ2-2	TRBV2	ASTAVGQGESTGELF
TRBJ1-2	TRBV29-1	SAGGGEGDGYT
TRBJ1-1	TRBV5-5	ASSLTGAHMNTEAF